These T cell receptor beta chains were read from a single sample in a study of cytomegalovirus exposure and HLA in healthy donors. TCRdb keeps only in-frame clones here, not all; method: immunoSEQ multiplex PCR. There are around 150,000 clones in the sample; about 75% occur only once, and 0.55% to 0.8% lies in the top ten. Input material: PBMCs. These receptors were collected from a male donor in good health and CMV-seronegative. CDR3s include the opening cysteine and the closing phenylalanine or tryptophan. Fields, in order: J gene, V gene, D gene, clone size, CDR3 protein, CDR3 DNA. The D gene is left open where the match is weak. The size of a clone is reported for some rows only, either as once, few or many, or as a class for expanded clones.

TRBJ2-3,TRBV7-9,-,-,CASSLYGTDTQYF,TGTGCCAGCAGCTTGTATGGCACAGATACGCAGTATTTT
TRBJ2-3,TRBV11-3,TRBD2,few,CASRTSGGASDTQYF,TGTGCCAGCAGAACTAGCGGGGGGGCTTCAGATACGCAGTATTTT
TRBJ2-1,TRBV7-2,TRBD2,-,CASSPRRGNAQNEQFF,TGTGCCAGCAGCCCGAGGCGGGGGAACGCACAGAATGAGCAGTTCTTC
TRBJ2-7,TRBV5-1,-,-,CASSLTGFSYEQYF,TGCGCCAGCAGCCTTACAGGGTTCTCCTACGAGCAGTACTTC
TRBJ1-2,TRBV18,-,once,CASSFWETDYGYTF,TGTGCCAGCTCATTTTGGGAGACGGACTATGGCTACACCTTC
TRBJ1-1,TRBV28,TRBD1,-,CASSLWQGAANTEAFF,TGTGCCAGCAGTTTATGGCAGGGGGCTGCGAACACTGAAGCTTTCTTT
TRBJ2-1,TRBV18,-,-,CASSFGESGVVGEQFF,TGTGCCAGCTCATTCGGGGAGAGCGGCGTGGTCGGGGAGCAGTTCTTC
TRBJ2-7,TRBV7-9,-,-,CASSLAARAYEQYF,TGTGCCAGCAGCTTAGCGGCCAGGGCCTACGAGCAGTACTTC
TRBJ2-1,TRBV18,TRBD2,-,CASSPAGVNEQFF,TGTGCCAGCTCACCAGCGGGGGTAAATGAGCAGTTCTTC
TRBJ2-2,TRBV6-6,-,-,CASRPLETGELFF,TGTGCCAGCAGGCCACTAGAAACCGGGGAGCTGTTTTTT
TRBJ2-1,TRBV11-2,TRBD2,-,CASSMTSGVYNEQFF,TGTGCCAGCAGCATGACTAGCGGGGTTTACAATGAGCAGTTCTTC
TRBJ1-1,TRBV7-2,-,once,CASSSQENTEAFF,TGTGCCAGCAGCTCCCAGGAAAACACTGAAGCTTTCTTT
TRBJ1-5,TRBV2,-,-,CASSETGVQPQHF,TGTGCCAGCAGTGAAACAGGCGTTCAGCCCCAGCATTTT
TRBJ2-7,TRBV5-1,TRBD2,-,CASSLGTGGYEQYF,TGCGCCAGCAGCTTGGGGACGGGGGGCTACGAGCAGTACTTC
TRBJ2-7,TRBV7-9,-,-,CASSNPSPEQYF,TGTGCCAGCAGCAACCCTAGCCCCGAGCAGTACTTC
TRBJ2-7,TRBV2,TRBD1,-,CASCPQGVVYEQYF,TGTGCCAGCTGCCCCCAGGGGGTAGTGTACGAGCAGTACTTC
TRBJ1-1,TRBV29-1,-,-,CSVGQGGDTEAFF,TGCAGCGTTGGCCAGGGCGGGGACACTGAAGCTTTCTTT
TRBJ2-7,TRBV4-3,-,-,CASSQDRREPGEQYF,TGCGCCAGCAGCCAAGATCGTCGGGAGCCGGGAGAGCAGTACTTC
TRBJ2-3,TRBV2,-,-,CASSDVGASTDTQYF,TGTGCCAGCAGTGATGTGGGGGCTAGCACAGATACGCAGTATTTT
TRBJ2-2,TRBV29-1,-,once,CSVEPTGKGAGELFF,TGCAGCGTTGAGCCTACAGGGAAGGGGGCCGGGGAGCTGTTTTTT
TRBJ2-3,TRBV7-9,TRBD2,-,CASNLPTRSSGRTDTQYF,TGTGCCAGCAACCTGCCTACTAGGAGTAGCGGGAGGACAGATACGCAGTATTTT
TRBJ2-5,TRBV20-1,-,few,CSARDRETQYF,TGCAGTGCTAGAGATCGGGAGACCCAGTACTTC
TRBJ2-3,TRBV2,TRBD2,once,CASSASTSGRYTDTQYF,TGTGCCAGCAGTGCGTCGACTAGCGGGAGGTACACAGATACGCAGTATTTT
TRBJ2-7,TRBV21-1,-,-,CASSKKEARPGLFFDEQYF,TGTGCCAGCAGCAAAAAGGAGGCGAGACCGGGACTCTTCTTCGACGAGCAGTACTTC
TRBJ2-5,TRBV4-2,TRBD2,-,CASSQDSGTGQETQYF,TGTGCCAGCAGCCAAGATAGCGGGACGGGCCAAGAGACCCAGTACTTC
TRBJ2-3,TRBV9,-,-,CASSPRTDSTDTQYF,TGTGCCAGCAGCCCAAGGACAGATAGCACAGATACGCAGTATTTT
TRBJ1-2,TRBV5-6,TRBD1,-,CASSLRHRGLGYGYTF,TGTGCCAGCAGCTTGAGACACAGGGGGCTAGGATATGGCTACACCTTC
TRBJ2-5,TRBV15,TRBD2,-,CATSLGTSGSKETQYF,TGTGCCACCAGCTTGGGGACTAGCGGTTCAAAGGAGACCCAGTACTTC